This T cell receptor (beta chain) was retrieved from a study of cytomegalovirus exposure and HLA in healthy donors. Points from the study as a whole: It was approximately 150 TCR beta chains that were listed as cytomegalovirus-associated.

Comment on this clone: What it recognizes is unknown.

CDR3 size: 12 residues. With 6 bases removed from V and 0 bases from J, the gap between germline ends came to 5 bases. Germline V gene data show CDR1 as MNHNY and CDR2 as SVGAGI (reference sequence). The method was immunoSEQ multiplex PCR; TCRdb's version includes in-frame clones alone and lacks a portion of them. The sample carries some 140,000 clones, roughly 86% recorded once. The TCR comes from a human donor in good health. Sequenced: PBMCs. V gene TRBV6-6 combines with J gene TRBJ2-5; D not certain. DNA for the CDR3: TGTGCCAGCAGCAGGTACCAAGAGACCCAGTACTTC. Its translation: CASSRYQETQYF.